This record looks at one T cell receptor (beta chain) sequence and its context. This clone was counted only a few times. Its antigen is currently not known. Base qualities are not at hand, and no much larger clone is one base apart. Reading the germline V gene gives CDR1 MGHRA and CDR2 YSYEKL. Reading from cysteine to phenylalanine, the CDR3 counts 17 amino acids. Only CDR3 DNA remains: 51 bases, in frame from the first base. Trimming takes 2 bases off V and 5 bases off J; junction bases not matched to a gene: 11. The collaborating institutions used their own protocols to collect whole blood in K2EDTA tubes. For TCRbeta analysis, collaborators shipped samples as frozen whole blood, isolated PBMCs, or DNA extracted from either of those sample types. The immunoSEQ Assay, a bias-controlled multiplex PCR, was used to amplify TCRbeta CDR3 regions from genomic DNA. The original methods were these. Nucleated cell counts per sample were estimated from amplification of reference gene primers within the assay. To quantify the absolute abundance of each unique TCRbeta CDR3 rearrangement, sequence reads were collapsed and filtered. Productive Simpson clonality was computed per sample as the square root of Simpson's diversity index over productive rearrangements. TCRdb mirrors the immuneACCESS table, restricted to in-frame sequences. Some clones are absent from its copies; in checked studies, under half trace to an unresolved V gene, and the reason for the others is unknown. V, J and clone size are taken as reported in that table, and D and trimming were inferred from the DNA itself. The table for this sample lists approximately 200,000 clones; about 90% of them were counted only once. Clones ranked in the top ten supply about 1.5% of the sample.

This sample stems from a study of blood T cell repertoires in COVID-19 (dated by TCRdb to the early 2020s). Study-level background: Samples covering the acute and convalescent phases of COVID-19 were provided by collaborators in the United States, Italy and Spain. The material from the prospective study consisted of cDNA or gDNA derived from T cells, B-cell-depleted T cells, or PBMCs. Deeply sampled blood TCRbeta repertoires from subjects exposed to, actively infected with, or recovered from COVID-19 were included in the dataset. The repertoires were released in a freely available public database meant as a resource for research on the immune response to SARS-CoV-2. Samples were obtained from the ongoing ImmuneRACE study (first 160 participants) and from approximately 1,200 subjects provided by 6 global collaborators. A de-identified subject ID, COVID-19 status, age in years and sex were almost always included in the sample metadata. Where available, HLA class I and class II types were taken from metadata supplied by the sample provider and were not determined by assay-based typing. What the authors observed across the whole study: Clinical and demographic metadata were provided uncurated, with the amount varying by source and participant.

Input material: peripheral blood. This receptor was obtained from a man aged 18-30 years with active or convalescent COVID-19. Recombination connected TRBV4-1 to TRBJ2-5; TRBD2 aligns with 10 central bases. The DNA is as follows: TGCGCCAGCAGCCAAATAATCCAAGCGGGAGGGCCGGAGACCCAGTACTTC. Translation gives CASSQIIQAGGPETQYF.